A selection of T cell receptor beta chains follows, all from one sample in a study of blood T cell repertoires in COVID-19. Assay: immunoSEQ multiplex PCR; the TCRdb copy retains only in-frame clones and omits some. Here the sample spans almost 250,000 clones, 86% being singletons. The sample was peripheral blood. These receptors all come from a woman older than 75 with COVID-19, enrolled during active disease. Both conserved end residues are part of each CDR3. Fields, in order: V gene, J gene, clone size, D gene, CDR3 DNA, CDR3 protein. The D gene is left open where the match is weak. A row's size may be missing; if present it is once, few, many or a size class.

>TRBV7-9|TRBJ1-4|NA|NA
TGTGCCAGCAGCTTATCCGGGATTACTAATGAAAAACTGTTTTTT
CASSLSGITNEKLFF
>TRBV7-9|TRBJ2-3|NA|TRBD1
TGTGCCAGCAGCCGCATCGGACAGGACGCAGATACGCAGTATTTT
CASSRIGQDADTQYF
>TRBV14|TRBJ1-3|few|NA
TGTGCCAGCAGCCCGGACAAGGCGGGGAACACCATATATTTT
CASSPDKAGNTIYF
>TRBV18|TRBJ1-2|NA|NA
TGTGCCAGCTCACCGTCTGAGTATGGCTACACCTTC
CASSPSEYGYTF
>TRBV5-1|TRBJ1-1|NA|TRBD1
TGCGCCAGCAGCTTTTCGGGACAGAAGAACACTGAAGCTTTCTTT
CASSFSGQKNTEAFF
>TRBV10-3|TRBJ2-1|once|TRBD1
TGTGCCATCAGTAAGACCCTTACCGGGACAGGGCCGTACAATGAGCAGTTCTTC
CAISKTLTGTGPYNEQFF
>TRBV7-3|TRBJ2-5|NA|TRBD1
TGTGCCAGCAGCTTATCCGGGACAGGGGATGAGACCCAGTACTTC
CASSLSGTGDETQYF
>TRBV29-1|TRBJ1-1|NA|NA
TGCAGCGTACTAGGAAGGGAGACTGAAGCTTTCTTT
CSVLGRETEAFF
>TRBV19|TRBJ2-3|NA|NA
TGTGCCAGTAGTACAATTAGCACAGATACGCAGTATTTT
CASSTISTDTQYF
>TRBV2|TRBJ1-6|NA|NA
TGTGCCAGCAGTGGGGACTCCCAGGTTTCACCCCTCCACTTT
CASSGDSQVSPLHF
>TRBV19|TRBJ2-5|once|NA
TGTGCCAGTACCTCAAATCCCCTAGTCGTGGGAGAGACCCAGTACTTC
CASTSNPLVVGETQYF
>TRBV28|TRBJ1-2|NA|TRBD1
TGTGCCAGCAGTCAAGGGACAGTGGTGTATGGCTACACCTTC
CASSQGTVVYGYTF
>TRBV2|TRBJ2-1|NA|TRBD1
TGTGCCAGCAGGGCCGGGACAGGGTTCAATGAGCAGTTCTTC
CASRAGTGFNEQFF
>TRBV7-8|TRBJ1-1|NA|NA
TGTGCCAGCAGCTTTCTTACAGGGAACACTGAAGCTTTCTTT
CASSFLTGNTEAFF